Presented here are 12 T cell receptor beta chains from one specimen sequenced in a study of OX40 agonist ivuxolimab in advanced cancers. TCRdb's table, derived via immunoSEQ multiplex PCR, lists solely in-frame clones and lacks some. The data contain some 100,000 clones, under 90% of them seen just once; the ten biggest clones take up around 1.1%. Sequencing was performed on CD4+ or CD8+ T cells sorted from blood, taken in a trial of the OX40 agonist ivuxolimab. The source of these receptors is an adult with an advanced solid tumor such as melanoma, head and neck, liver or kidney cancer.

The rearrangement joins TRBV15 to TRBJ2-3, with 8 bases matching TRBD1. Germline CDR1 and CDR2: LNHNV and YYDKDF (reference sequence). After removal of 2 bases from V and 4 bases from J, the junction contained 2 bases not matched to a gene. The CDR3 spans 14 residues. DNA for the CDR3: TGTGCCACCAGCAGACAGGGGGCCGCAGATACGCAGTATTTT. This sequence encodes CATSRQGAADTQYF.

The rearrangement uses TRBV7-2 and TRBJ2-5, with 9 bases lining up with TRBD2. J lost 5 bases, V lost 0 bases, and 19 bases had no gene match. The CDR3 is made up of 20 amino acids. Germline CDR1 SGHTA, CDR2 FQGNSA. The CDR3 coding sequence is TGTGCCAGCAGCTTAGCGCCGGGACTAGCATCGATGCGAGCGGGGGAGACCCAGTACTTC. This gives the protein CASSLAPGLASMRAGETQYF.

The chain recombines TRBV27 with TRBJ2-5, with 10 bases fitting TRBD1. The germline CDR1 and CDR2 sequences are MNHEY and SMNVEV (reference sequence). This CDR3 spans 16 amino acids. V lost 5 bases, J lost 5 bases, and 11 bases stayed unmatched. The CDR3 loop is CASSPLGTGDRETQYF. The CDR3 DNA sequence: TGTGCCAGCAGTCCCCTAGGGACAGGGGACAGGGAGACCCAGTACTTC.

DNA of the CDR3: TGTGCCAGCAGCCTACCGGGACAGAGGAACACTGAAGCTTTCTTT. Protein sequence: CASSLPGQRNTEAFF. The V and J genes are TRBV5-4 and TRBJ1-1; 7 positions agree with TRBD1. The CDR3 covers 15 residues. Trimming removed 4 bases from V and 1 base from J; junction bases left unmatched: 7. CDR1 and CDR2 (germline): SGHNT, YYREEE (reference sequence).

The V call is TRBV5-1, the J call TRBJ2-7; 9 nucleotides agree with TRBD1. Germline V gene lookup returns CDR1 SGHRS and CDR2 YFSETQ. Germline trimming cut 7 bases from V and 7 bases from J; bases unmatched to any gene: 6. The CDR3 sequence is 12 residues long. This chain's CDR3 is CASGGQGGEQYF. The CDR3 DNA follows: TGCGCCAGCGGGGGACAGGGTGGAGAGCAGTACTTC. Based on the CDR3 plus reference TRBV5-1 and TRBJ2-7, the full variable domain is KAGVTQTPRYLIKTRGQQVTLSCSPISGHRSVSWYQQTPGQGLQFLFEYFSETQRNKGNFPGRFSGRQFSNSRSEMNVSTLELGDSALYLCASGGQGGEQYFGPGTRLTVT.

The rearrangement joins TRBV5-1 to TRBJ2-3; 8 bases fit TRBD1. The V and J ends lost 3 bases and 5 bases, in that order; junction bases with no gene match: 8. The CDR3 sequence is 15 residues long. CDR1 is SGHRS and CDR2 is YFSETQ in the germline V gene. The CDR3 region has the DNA TGCGCCAGCAGCTCGAGGGACAGGCTTATAGATACGCAGTATTTT. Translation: CASSSRDRLIDTQYF.

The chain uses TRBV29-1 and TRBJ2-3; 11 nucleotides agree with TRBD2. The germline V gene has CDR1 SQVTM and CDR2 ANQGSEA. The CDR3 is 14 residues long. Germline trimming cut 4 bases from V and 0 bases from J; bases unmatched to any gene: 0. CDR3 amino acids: CSVGTSGSTDTQYF. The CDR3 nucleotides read TGCAGCGTTGGGACTAGCGGGAGCACAGATACGCAGTATTTT.

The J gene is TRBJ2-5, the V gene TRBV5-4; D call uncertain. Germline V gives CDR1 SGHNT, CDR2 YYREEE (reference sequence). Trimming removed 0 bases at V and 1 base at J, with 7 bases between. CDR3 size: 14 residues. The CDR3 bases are TGTGCCAGCAGCTTGGATGGATTCCAAGAGACCCAGTACTTC. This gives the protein CASSLDGFQETQYF. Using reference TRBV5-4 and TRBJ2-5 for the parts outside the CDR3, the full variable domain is ETGVTQSPTHLIKTRGQQVTLRCSSQSGHNTVSWYQQALGQGPQFIFQYYREEENGRGNFPPRFSGLQFPNYSSELNVNALELDDSALYLCASSLDGFQETQYFGPGTRLLVL.

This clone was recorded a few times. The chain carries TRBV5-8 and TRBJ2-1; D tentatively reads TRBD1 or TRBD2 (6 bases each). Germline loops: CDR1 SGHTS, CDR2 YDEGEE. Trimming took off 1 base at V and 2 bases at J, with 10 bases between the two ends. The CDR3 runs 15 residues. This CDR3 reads CASSLRGRPYNEQFF. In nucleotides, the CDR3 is TGTGCCAGCAGCTTGCGGGGGCGGCCCTACAATGAGCAGTTCTTC.

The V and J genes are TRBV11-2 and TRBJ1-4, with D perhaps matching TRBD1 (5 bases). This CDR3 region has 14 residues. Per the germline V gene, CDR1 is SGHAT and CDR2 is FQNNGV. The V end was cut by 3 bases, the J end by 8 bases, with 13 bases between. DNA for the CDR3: TGTGCCAGCAGCTTGCAGGTGGGGGTAGAAAAACTGTTTTTT. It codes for CASSLQVGVEKLFF.

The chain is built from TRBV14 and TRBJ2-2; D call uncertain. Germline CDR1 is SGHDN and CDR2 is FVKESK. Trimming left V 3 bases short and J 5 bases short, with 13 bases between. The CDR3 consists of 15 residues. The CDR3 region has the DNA TGTGCCAGCAGCCAGGCGTCCCCTCAAACCGGGGAGCTGTTTTTT. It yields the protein CASSQASPQTGELFF.

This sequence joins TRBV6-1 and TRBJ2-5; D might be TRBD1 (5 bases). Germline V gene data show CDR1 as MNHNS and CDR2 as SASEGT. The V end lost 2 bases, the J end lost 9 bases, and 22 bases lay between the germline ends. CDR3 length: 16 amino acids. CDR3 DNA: TGTGCCAGCAGTGAAAACCCGGGCCCCTCCGAAGGGGCCCAGTACTTC. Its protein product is CASSENPGPSEGAQYF.